This TCR beta chain was identified during a study of CD8+CD57+ T cells in acquired aplastic anemia. In the study overall: Around 3.5 ug was the average amount of DNA from sorted CD4+ and CD8+ cells.

CD8+CD57+ cell expansion, shown by flow cytometry, had occurred in the patients selected for sequencing. Each patient gave a blood sample that was collected before any therapy had been received. To note about this clonotype: What it recognizes is unknown.

TCR beta VDJ and CDR3 profiles were obtained from a genomic DNA template. TCRdb used MiXCR to reprocess the reads, holding one entry per CDR3 protein. The sample consists of 200,000 to 250,000 distinct CDR3 sequences, roughly 60% of them appearing once. Study results and caveats: Overlap between patients and controls comprised roughly 30 CD8+ CDR3 sequences.

Germline V gene sequence: CDR1 SNHLY, CDR2 FYNNEI. CDR3 length: 13 amino acids. The V end was cut by 9 bases, the J end by 1 base, with 12 bases between. V gene TRBV2 combines with J gene TRBJ1-1; D not certain. The sample taken for sequencing was sorted CD4+, CD8+, or CD8+CD57+ T cells (not recorded which) from PBMCs. The TCR sequence derives from a human donor with aplastic anemia. The CDR3 is CASVSGSNTEAFF. The CDR3 bases are TGTGCCAGTGTGTCGGGGTCGAACACTGAAGCTTTCTTT.